This T cell receptor beta chain was profiled in a study of OX40 agonist ivuxolimab in advanced cancers. General study points: Specificity for antigen went undetermined in the expanded peripheral T cells. Partial responders at 0.1-3.0 mg/kg showed near-lowest clonal expansion.

Produced via immunoSEQ multiplex PCR; TCRdb's table is partial and in-frame only. Seen here are roughly 34,000 clones, roughly 90% observed once, and the top ten hold under 45%. Samples of blood were obtained at baseline, on cycle 4 day 1, and on cycle 7 day 1. The CDR3 is 13 amino acids. Germline V gene lookup returns CDR1 SGHAT and CDR2 FQNNGV. J lost 2 bases, V lost 8 bases, and 6 bases had no gene match. Points on this clone: The antigen remains unidentified.

V and J are TRBV11-2 and TRBJ2-7; 7 positions match TRBD1. This TCR derives from an adult with an advanced solid tumor such as melanoma, head and neck, liver or kidney cancer. This sample comprised CD4+ or CD8+ T cells sorted from blood, obtained in a trial of the OX40 agonist ivuxolimab. Here the CDR3 reads CASFDRDPYEQYF. Here the CDR3 DNA reads TGTGCCAGCTTCGACAGGGACCCCTACGAGCAGTACTTC.